The 6 T cell receptor beta chains reported below all come from one sample, sequenced in a study of Graves' ophthalmopathy and Graves' hyperthyroidism. Amplification of the TCR beta CDR3 regions used RNA transcripts (as template). HTBI-primed first-round RT-PCR preceded second-round multiplex PCR. MiXCR, applied by TCRdb to the multiplex PCR reads, yields one record per CDR3 protein. The sample has fewer than 400,000 distinct CDR3 sequences, 15% to 20% seen once; the top ten hold 1.6%. Sequences were obtained from peripheral blood. The receptor source for this set is a woman aged 18-30 years with Graves' ophthalmopathy.

This clonotype was observed many times. V gene TRBV7-2 combines with J gene TRBJ2-7, with TRBD2 matching over 11 bases. With 1 base clipped from V and 12 bases from J, the junction kept 8 bases outside the gene matches. The CDR3 is 14 residues long. Germline V gene lookup returns CDR1 SGHTA and CDR2 FQGNSA. CDR3 sequence (DNA): TGTGCCAGCAGCTTAGGCACTAGCGGGAGTAATTGGTACTTC. It specifies CASSLGTSGSNWYF.

The chain joins TRBV12-3 or TRBV12-4 to TRBJ1-2, with D hard to call. This CDR3 has 12 amino acids. The V and J ends lost 3 bases and 7 bases respectively, with 9 bases between them. CDR3 region: CASSFMGPGYTF. The CDR3 DNA reads as TGTGCCAGCAGTTTTATGGGTCCTGGCTACACCTTC.

There are many counts of this clonotype. The chain has TRBV29-1 and TRBJ1-2; D not resolved. Germline V gives CDR1 SQVTM, CDR2 ANQGSEA. The CDR3 has 11 amino acids. Trimming left V 6 bases short and J 8 bases short, with 13 bases between. The CDR3 here is CSVEPTWGYTF. The CDR3 DNA reads as TGCAGCGTGGAACCAACGTGGGGCTACACCTTC.

This clonotype has at least ten counts. The chain combines TRBV12-3 or TRBV12-4 with TRBJ1-1; 10 bases map to TRBD1. This CDR3 has 15 amino acids. V lost 6 bases and J lost 11; bases outside the gene matches: 15. Here the CDR3 reads CASSTSSGTGDAAFF. DNA for the CDR3: TGTGCCAGCAGCACCTCCTCCGGGACAGGGGATGCGGCTTTCTTT.

The chain employs TRBV28 and TRBJ2-5; 9 nucleotides match TRBD1. This CDR3 comprises 15 residues. CDR1 and CDR2 (germline): MDHEN, SYDVKM. V lost 6 bases and J lost 1; bases outside the gene matches: 6. CDR3 DNA sequence: TGTGCCAGCAGGCCGGGACAGGGTTTCCAAGAGACCCAGTACTTC. Its translation: CASRPGQGFQETQYF. Using reference TRBV28 and TRBJ2-5 for the parts outside the CDR3, the full variable domain is DVKVTQSSRYLVKRTGEKVFLECVQDMDHENMFWYRQDPGLGLRLIYFSYDVKMKEKGDIPEGYSVSREKKERFSLILESASTNQTSMYLCASRPGQGFQETQYFGPGTRLLVL.

This clonotype was seen a handful of times. CDR3 amino acids: CASSDQTVGMNTEAFF. The CDR3 DNA reads as TGTGCCAGCAGTGATCAGACAGTGGGGATGAACACTGAAGCTTTCTTT. The rearrangement links TRBV2 to TRBJ1-1; TRBD1 is a possible D gene (5 bases). Trimming cost V 3 bases and J 0 bases, with 14 bases left between them. CDR3 length equals 16 residues. Germline values: CDR1 SNHLY, CDR2 FYNNEI.